This TCR beta chain was obtained from a study of blood T cell repertoires in COVID-19 (dated by TCRdb to between 2020 and 2021). In the study overall: The collaborator samples originated in the United States, Italy and Spain and spanned the acute and convalescent phases of COVID-19. The material from the prospective study consisted of cDNA or gDNA derived from T cells, B-cell-depleted T cells, or PBMCs. Subjects who had been exposed to COVID-19, were actively infected with it, or had recovered from it provided the deeply sampled blood TCRbeta repertoires that made up the dataset. The repertoires were released in a freely available public database meant as a resource for research on the immune response to SARS-CoV-2. The samples were drawn from the first 160 participants of the ongoing ImmuneRACE study and from 1,254 subjects provided by 6 global collaborators. The sample metadata nearly always contained a de-identified subject ID, COVID-19 status, age in years and sex. HLA class I and class II types, where available, came from metadata supplied by the sample provider rather than from assay-based typing.

In the prospective study, participants were 18 to 89 years old, resided in 25 or so geographic areas of the United States, and were enrolled through a virtual design. In the prospective study, cohorts were assigned on the basis of participant-reported clinical history obtained from a screening survey and a study questionnaire. A participant counted as exposed if, within 2 weeks of entering the study, that participant had been in contact with someone who had a PCR-confirmed or clinician-diagnosed COVID-19 case. In the prospective study, mobile phlebotomists collected whole blood, serum and a nasopharyngeal or oropharyngeal swab from each participant. Participants in the prospective study had the option to provide additional blood draws and questionnaires over an approximately 2-month period. Prospective study blood samples were shipped either frozen or at room temperature before DNA extraction.

The research as a whole found: Clinical and demographic metadata were provided uncurated, with the amount varying by source and participant.

TCRbeta CDR3 regions were amplified from genomic DNA using the immunoSEQ Assay, a bias-controlled multiplex PCR. The study's processing was this. The number of nucleated cells in each sample was estimated from the amplification of reference gene primers within the assay. Sequence reads were collapsed and filtered to measure the absolute abundance of every unique TCRbeta CDR3 rearrangement. For each sample, productive Simpson clonality was calculated as the square root of Simpson's diversity index over productive rearrangements. TCRdb obtained this table from immuneACCESS and retained in-frame rearrangements with V and J assigned. These tables miss some clones; where compared with another copy, unresolved V genes account for less than half of the shortfall, and the remainder is unexplained. V, J and clone size derive from that table, while D and trimming were established from the DNA sequence. The sample table contains roughly 230,000 clones; only one count was recorded for approximately 84% of them. The ten largest clones represent approximately 6.6% of the sample.

As concerns this clone: What this receptor recognizes is not known. Base quality data are lacking; no much larger clone is found one base away.

From the cysteine through the phenylalanine, the CDR3 covers 14 amino acids. Solely the CDR3 DNA is kept, with 42 bases framed from the first base. CDR1 is given as MDHEN and CDR2 as SYDVKM, both from the germline V gene. V loses 5 bases, J loses 5 bases, and the germline ends lie 15 bases apart. This chain is built from TRBV28 and TRBJ2-5, with no confident D gene call. The sequence was collected from a woman aged 45-65 years who had been exposed to COVID-19. Sequenced material: PBMCs or T cells enriched from blood (not recorded which). The DNA sequence is as follows: TGTGCCAGCAGTACCTCAGTAGCATGGGAGACCCAGTACTTC. Its protein is CASSTSVAWETQYF.